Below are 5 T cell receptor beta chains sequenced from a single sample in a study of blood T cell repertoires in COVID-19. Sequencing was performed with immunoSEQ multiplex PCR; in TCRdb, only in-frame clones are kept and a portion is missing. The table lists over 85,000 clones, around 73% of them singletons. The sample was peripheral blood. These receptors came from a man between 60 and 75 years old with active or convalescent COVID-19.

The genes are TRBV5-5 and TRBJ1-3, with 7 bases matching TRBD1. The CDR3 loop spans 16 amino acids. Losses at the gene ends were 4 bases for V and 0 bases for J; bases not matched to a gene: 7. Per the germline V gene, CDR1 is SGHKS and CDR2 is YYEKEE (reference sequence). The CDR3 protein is CASSPGQPNSGNTIYF. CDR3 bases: TGTGCCAGCAGCCCGGGACAGCCAAACTCTGGAAACACCATATATTTT.

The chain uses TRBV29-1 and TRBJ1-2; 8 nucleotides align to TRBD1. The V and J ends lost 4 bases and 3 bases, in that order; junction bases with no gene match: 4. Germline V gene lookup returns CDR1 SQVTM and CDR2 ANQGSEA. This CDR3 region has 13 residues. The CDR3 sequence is CSVGAGGDYGYTF. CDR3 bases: TGCAGCGTTGGGGCAGGGGGCGACTATGGCTACACCTTC. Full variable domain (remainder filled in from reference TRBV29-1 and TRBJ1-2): SAVISQKPSRDICQRGTSLTIQCQVDSQVTMMFWYRQQPGQSLTLIATANQGSEATYESGFVIDKFPISRPNLTFSTLTVSNMSPEDSSIYLCSVGAGGDYGYTFGSGTRLTVV.

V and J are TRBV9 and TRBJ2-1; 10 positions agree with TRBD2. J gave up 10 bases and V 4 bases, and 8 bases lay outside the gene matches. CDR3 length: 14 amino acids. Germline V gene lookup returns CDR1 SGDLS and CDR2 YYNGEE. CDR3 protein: CASSTAGGPREQFF. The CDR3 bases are TGTGCCAGCAGCACAGCGGGAGGGCCAAGGGAGCAGTTCTTC.

CDR3 residues: CATRSSSSTDTQYF. In DNA form, the CDR3 reads TGTGCCACAAGATCTAGCTCTAGCACAGATACGCAGTATTTT. This sequence joins TRBV19 and TRBJ2-3, with D maybe TRBD2 (5 bases). Germline V gene lookup returns CDR1 LNHDA and CDR2 SQIVND (reference sequence). Trimming removed 10 bases from V and 0 bases from J, with 14 bases in between. This CDR3 contains 14 residues.

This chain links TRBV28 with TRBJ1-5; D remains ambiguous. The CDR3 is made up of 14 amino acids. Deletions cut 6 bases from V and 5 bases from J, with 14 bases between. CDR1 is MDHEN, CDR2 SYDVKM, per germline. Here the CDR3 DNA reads TGTGCCAGCAGCCCCCCATTGAGGGATCAGCCCCAGCATTTT. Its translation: CASSPPLRDQPQHF.